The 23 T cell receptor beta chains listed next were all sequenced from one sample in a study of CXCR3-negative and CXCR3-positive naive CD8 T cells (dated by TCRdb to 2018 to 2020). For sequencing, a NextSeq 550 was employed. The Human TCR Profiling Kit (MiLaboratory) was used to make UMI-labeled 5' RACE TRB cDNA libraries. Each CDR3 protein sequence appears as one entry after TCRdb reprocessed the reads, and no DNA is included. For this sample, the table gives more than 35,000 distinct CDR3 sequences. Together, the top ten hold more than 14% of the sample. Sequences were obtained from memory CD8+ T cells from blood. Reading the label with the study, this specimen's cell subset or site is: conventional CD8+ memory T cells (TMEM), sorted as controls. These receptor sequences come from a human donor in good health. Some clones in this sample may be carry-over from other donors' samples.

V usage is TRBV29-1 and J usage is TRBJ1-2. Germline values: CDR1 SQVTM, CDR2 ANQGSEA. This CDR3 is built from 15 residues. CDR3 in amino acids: CSVESATSAYYGYTF. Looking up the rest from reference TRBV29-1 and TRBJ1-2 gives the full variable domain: SAVISQKPSRDICQRGTSLTIQCQVDSQVTMMFWYRQQPGQSLTLIATANQGSEATYESGFVIDKFPISRPNLTFSTLTVSNMSPEDSSIYLCSVESATSAYYGYTFGSGTRLTVV.

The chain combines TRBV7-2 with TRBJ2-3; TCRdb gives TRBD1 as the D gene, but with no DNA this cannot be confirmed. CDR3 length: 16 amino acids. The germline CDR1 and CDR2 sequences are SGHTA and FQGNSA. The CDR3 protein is CASSSPLSRFTDTQYF.

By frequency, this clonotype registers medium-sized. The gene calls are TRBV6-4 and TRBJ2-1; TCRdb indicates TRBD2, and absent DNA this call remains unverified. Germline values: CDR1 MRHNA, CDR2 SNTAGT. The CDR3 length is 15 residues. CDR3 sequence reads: CASSKTSGVSNEQFF.

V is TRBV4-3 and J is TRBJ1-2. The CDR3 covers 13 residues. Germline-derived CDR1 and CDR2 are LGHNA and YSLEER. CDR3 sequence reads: CASSQVVQHGYTF.

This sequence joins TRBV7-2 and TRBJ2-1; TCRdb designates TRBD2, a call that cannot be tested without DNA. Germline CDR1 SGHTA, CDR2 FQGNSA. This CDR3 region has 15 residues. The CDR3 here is CASSLVESPGDQQFF.

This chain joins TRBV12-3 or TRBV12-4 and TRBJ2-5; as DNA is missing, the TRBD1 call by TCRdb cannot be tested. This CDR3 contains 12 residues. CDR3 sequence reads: CASSDREETQYF.

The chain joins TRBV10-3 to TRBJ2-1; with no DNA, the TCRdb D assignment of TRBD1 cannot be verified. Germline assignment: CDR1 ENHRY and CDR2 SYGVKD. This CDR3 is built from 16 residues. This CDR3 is CAISESGATSYNEQFF.

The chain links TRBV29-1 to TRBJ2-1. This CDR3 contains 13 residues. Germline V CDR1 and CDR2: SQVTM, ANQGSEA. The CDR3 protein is CSVHWLTYNEQFF.

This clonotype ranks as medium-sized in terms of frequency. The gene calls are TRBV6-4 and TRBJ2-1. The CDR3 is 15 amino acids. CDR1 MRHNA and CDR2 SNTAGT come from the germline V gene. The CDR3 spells CASSDKGSSYNEQFF.

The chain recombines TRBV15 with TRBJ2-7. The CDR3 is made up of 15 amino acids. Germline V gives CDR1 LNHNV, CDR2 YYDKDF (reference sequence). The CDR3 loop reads CATSPQTGSAYEQYF.

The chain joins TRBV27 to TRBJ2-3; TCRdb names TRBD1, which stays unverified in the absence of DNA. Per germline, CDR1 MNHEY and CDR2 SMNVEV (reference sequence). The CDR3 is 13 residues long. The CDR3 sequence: CASSPGTGSTQYF.

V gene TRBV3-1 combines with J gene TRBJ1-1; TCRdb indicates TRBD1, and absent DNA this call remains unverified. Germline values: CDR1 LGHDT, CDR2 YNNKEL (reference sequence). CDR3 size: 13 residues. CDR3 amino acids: CAISPQGSTEAFF. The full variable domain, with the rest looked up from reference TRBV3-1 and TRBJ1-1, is DTAVSQTPKYLVTQMGNDKSIKCEQNLGHDTMYWYKQDSKKFLKIMFSYNNKELIINETVPNRFSPKSPDKAHLNLHINSLELGDSAVYFCAISPQGSTEAFFGQGTRLTVV.

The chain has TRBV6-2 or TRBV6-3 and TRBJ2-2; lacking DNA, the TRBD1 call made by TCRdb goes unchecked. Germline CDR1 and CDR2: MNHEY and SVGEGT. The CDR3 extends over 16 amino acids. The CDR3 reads CASHRDTDSNTGELFF.

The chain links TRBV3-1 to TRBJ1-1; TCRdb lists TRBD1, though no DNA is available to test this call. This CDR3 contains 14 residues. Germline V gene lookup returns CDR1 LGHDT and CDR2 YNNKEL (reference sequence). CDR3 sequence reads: CASSRSQGNTEAFF.

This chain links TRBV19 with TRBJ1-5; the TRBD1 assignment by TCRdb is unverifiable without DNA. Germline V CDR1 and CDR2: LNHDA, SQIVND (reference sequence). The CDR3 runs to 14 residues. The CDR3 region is CATTGRGSDQPQHF.

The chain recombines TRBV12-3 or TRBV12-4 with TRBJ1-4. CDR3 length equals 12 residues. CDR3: CASTSDGEKLFF.

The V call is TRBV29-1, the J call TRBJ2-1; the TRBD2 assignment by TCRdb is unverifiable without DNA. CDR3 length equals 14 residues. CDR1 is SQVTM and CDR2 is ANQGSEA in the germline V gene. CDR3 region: CSGDQREADNEQFF.

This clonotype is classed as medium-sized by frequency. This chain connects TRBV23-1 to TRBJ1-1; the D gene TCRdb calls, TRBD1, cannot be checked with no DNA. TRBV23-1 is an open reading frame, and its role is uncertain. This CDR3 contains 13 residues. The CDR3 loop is CASTGHPCTEAFF.

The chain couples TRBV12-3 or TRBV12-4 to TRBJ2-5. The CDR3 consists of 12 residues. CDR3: CASSLTGETQYF.

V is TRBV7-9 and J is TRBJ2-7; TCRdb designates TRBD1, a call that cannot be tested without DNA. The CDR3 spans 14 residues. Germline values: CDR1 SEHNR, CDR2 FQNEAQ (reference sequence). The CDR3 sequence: CASSFRDSDYEQYF.

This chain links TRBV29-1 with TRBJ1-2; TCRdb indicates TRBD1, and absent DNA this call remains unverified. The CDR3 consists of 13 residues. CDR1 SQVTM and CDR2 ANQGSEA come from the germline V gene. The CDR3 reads CSAVGALRGGYTF.

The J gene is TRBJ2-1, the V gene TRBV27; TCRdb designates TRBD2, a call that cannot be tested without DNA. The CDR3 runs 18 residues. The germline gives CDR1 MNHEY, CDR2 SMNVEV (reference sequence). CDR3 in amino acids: CASSLFTGPPGGVNEQFF.

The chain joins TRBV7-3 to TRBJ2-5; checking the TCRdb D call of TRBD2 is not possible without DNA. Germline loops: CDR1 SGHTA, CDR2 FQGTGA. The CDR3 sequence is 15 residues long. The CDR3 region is CASSQWDSMGETQYF.